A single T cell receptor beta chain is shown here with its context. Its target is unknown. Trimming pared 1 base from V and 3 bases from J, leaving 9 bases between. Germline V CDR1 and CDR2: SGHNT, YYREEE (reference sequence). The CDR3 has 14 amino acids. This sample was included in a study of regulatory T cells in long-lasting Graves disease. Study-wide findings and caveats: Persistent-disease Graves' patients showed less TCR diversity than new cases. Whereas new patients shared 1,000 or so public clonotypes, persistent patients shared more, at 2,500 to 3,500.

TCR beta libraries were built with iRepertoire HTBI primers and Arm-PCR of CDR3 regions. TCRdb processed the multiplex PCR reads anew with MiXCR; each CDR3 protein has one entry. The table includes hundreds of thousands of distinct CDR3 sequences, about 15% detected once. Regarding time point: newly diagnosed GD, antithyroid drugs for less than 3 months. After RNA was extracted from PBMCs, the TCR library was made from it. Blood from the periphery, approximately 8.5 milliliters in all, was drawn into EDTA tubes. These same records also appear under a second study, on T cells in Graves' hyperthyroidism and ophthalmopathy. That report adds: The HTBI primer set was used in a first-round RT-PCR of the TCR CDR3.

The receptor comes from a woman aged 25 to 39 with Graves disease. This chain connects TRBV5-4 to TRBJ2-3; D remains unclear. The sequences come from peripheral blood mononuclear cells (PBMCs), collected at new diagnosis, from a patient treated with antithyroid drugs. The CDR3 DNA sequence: TGTGCCAGCAGCTTGAGGATAGGGACAGATACGCAGTATTTT. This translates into CASSLRIGTDTQYF.